What follows are 21 T cell receptor beta chains derived from one specimen sequenced in a study of blood T cell repertoires in COVID-19. Profiling relied on immunoSEQ multiplex PCR, and the TCRdb table lists in-frame clones only, not all of them. The data show about 51,000 clones, with around 87% seen just once and 6.5% held by the top ten. The sequencing sample was made of peripheral blood. Every receptor here comes from a man in his forties or fifties with active COVID-19.

The chain employs TRBV19 and TRBJ1-2, with D uncertain. Germline CDR1 is LNHDA and CDR2 is SQIVND (reference sequence). CDR3 size: 13 residues. V was shortened by 3 bases and J by 4 bases, with 9 bases between the two germline ends. Here the CDR3 DNA reads TGTGCCAGTAGTATGAATCCAGTCTATGGCTACACCTTC. It is translated as CASSMNPVYGYTF.

The gene calls are TRBV2 and TRBJ2-7; 12 bases fit TRBD2. The CDR3 sequence is 15 residues long. With V trimmed by 6 bases and J by 2 bases, 5 bases remained unmatched. CDR1 and CDR2 from the germline V gene are SNHLY and FYNNEI. The CDR3 DNA reads as TGTGCCAGCAGCCCGGGACTAGCGGGCCCCTACGAGCAGTACTTC. Protein sequence: CASSPGLAGPYEQYF.

This clone was observed once. The chain has TRBV5-1 and TRBJ1-1; weak D call: TRBD1 (6 bases). The V gene lost 2 bases and the J gene lost 4 bases, with 12 bases spanning the gap. Germline values: CDR1 SGHRS, CDR2 YFSETQ. This CDR3 has 14 amino acids. The CDR3 sequence: CASSLQGSSTEAFF. The CDR3 nucleotides are TGCGCCAGCAGCTTACAGGGAAGTAGCACTGAAGCTTTCTTT.

The chain recombines TRBV6-6 with TRBJ2-7; possible D gene TRBD1, 7 bases. The CDR3 sequence is 16 residues long. Trimming left V 2 bases short and J 5 bases short, with 19 bases between. The germline V gene has CDR1 MNHNY and CDR2 SVGAGI (reference sequence). The CDR3 coding sequence is TGTGCCAGCAGTTACCCGGGGGCCAGGGGGTTGAACGAGCAGTACTTC. As protein: CASSYPGARGLNEQYF.

V and J are TRBV13 and TRBJ1-1; D is undetermined. V was shortened by 4 bases and J by 8 bases, with 11 bases between the two germline ends. Germline V gene data show CDR1 as PRHDT and CDR2 as FYEKMQ (reference sequence). The CDR3 loop spans 12 amino acids. Here the CDR3 reads CASSSQGAEAFF. In nucleotides, the CDR3 is TGTGCCAGCAGCTCGCAAGGAGCAGAAGCTTTCTTT.

This clone was counted a single time. The rearrangement joins TRBV5-1 to TRBJ2-3, with 11 bases that match TRBD2. Germline values: CDR1 SGHRS, CDR2 YFSETQ. The ends lost 7 bases at V and 0 bases at J; junction bases unmatched: 4. This CDR3 is built from 15 residues. Here the CDR3 DNA reads TGCGCCAGCGCCACTAGCGGGGGTAGCACAGATACGCAGTATTTT. Protein: CASATSGGSTDTQYF.

The V gene is TRBV11-3, the J gene TRBJ2-1, with TRBD2 identical over 7 bases. Germline lookup yields CDR1 SGHNT and CDR2 YENEEA. This CDR3 is built from 14 residues. Trimming at V came to 9 bases and at J to 3 bases, leaving 8 bases not matched to a gene. The CDR3 bases are TGTGCCAGTAGTTCGCGGGAGCACTACAATGAGCAGTTCTTC. Its protein is CASSSREHYNEQFF.

In nucleotides, the CDR3 is TGCAGCGTCCGACAGGGAAGGAGCACTGAAGCTTTCTTT. This gives the protein CSVRQGRSTEAFF. The rearrangement joins TRBV29-1 to TRBJ1-1; 7 positions match TRBD1. Germline V gives CDR1 SQVTM, CDR2 ANQGSEA. Trimming took 6 bases from V and 4 from J; bases not matched to a gene: 8. The CDR3 has 13 residues.

V usage is TRBV7-2 and J usage is TRBJ2-2; D gene ambiguous. Germline-derived CDR1 and CDR2 are SGHTA and FQGNSA. Trimming pared 5 bases from V and 8 bases from J, leaving 9 bases between. The CDR3 is 12 residues long. This chain's CDR3 is CASSPGWGELFF. DNA for the CDR3: TGTGCCAGCAGCCCCGGGTGGGGGGAGCTGTTTTTT.

CDR3 bases: TGTGCCAGCAGCGCACAGGGGGGAATGGACTATGGCTACACCTTC. As protein: CASSAQGGMDYGYTF. The rearrangement uses TRBV7-6 and TRBJ1-2; 8 bases agree with TRBD1. Germline V lookup: CDR1 SGHVS, CDR2 FNYEAQ. J lost 3 bases, V lost 5 bases, and 8 bases had no gene match. The CDR3 is 15 residues long. Together with reference TRBV7-6 and TRBJ1-2, the CDR3 gives the full variable domain: GAGVSQSPRYKVTKRGQDVALRCDPISGHVSLYWYRQALGQGPEFLTYFNYEAQQDKSGLPNDRFSAERPEGSISTLTIQRTEQRDSAMYRCASSAQGGMDYGYTFGSGTRLTVV.

This clone has just a few counts. The CDR3 protein is CASSQGSGTGFQETQYF. The CDR3 DNA reads TGTGCCAGCAGCCAAGGATCGGGGACAGGTTTCCAAGAGACCCAGTACTTC. The rearrangement joins TRBV14 to TRBJ2-5; 8 positions match TRBD1. The CDR3 has 17 residues. Germline loops: CDR1 SGHDN, CDR2 FVKESK. The V gene end was trimmed by 1 base and the J gene end by 1 base; junction bases not matched to a gene: 8.

A note on this clone: The same CDR3 arises from other DNA sequences in this sample as well. The chain carries TRBV5-1 and TRBJ1-2, with TRBD1 identical over 8 bases. This CDR3 is built from 15 residues. Per the germline V gene, CDR1 is SGHRS and CDR2 is YFSETQ. J lost 5 bases, V lost 0 bases, and 6 bases had no gene match. The CDR3 protein is CASSLAAGTGYGYTF. CDR3 sequence (DNA): TGCGCCAGCAGCTTGGCCGCCGGGACAGGTTATGGCTACACCTTC.

This clone was seen more than once but under ten times. The chain couples TRBV7-2 to TRBJ1-1; D is ambiguous. CDR1 SGHTA and CDR2 FQGNSA come from the germline V gene. This CDR3 contains 14 residues. The V end was cut by 5 bases, the J end by 4 bases, with 14 bases between. CDR3 amino acids: CASSQTVIGTEAFF. CDR3 coding DNA: TGTGCCAGCAGCCAAACGGTTATCGGCACTGAAGCTTTCTTT. The variable domain in full, completed from reference TRBV7-2 and TRBJ1-1, reads GAGVSQSPSNKVTEKGKDVELRCDPISGHTALYWYRQSLGQGLEFLIYFQGNSAPDKSGLPSDRFSAERTGGSVSTLTIQRTQQEDSAVYLCASSQTVIGTEAFFGQGTRLTVV.

This clone was recorded a few times. The J gene is TRBJ1-2, the V gene TRBV2; TRBD1 aligns across 8 bases. Germline values: CDR1 SNHLY, CDR2 FYNNEI. The CDR3 loop spans 13 amino acids. With 6 bases clipped from V and 7 bases from J, the junction kept 7 bases outside the gene matches. DNA of the CDR3: TGTGCCAGCAGAGAGGACAGGGAAACTGGCTACACCTTC. This encodes CASREDRETGYTF.

The rearrangement uses TRBV6-2 or TRBV6-3 and TRBJ2-3; TRBD1 matches at 10 bases. This CDR3 spans 15 amino acids. Losses at the gene ends were 5 bases for V and 6 bases for J; bases not matched to a gene: 8. From germline, CDR1 is MNHEY and CDR2 SVGEGT. CDR3: CASSTRDRGTDTQYF. The CDR3 coding sequence is TGTGCCAGCAGTACCCGGGACAGGGGTACCGATACGCAGTATTTT.

DNA of the CDR3: TGTGCCTGGAGTGTGTTCTTATGGGAGGTCGGCTACACCTTC. It yields the protein CAWSVFLWEVGYTF. J is TRBJ1-2 and V is TRBV30, with unresolved D. The CDR3 contains 14 residues. V was shortened by 0 bases and J by 8 bases, with 16 bases between the two germline ends. The V gene's germline CDR1 is GTSNPN and CDR2 SVGIG (reference sequence).

The chain couples TRBV29-1 to TRBJ2-2; D may be TRBD2 (7 bases). Germline assignment: CDR1 SQVTM and CDR2 ANQGSEA. V lost 4 bases, J lost 2 bases, and 17 bases lay in between. The CDR3 length is 16 residues. The CDR3: CSVVSTGGTNTGELFF. CDR3 coding DNA: TGCAGCGTTGTATCTACCGGGGGGACAAACACCGGGGAGCTGTTTTTT.

V is TRBV9 and J is TRBJ2-1, with 7 positions matching TRBD2. The V gene's germline CDR1 is SGDLS and CDR2 YYNGEE. This CDR3 is built from 15 residues. V lost 0 bases and J lost 9; bases outside the gene matches: 9. The CDR3 protein is CASSVDGRTTGEQFF. CDR3 DNA: TGTGCCAGCAGCGTAGACGGGAGGACTACGGGTGAGCAGTTCTTC.

V and J are TRBV5-1 and TRBJ2-3; TRBD2 matches 8 bases. The trim removed 5 bases at V and 1 base at J, leaving 12 bases unmatched. The CDR3 runs 17 residues. Germline V gene lookup returns CDR1 SGHRS and CDR2 YFSETQ. This CDR3 reads CASRTGASGRGTDTQYF. The CDR3 DNA reads as TGCGCCAGCAGGACAGGAGCCAGCGGGAGAGGCACAGATACGCAGTATTTT.

This chain joins TRBV3-1 (or the pseudogene TRBV3-2) and TRBJ1-4; possibly TRBD1 for D (6 bases). Trimming shortened V by 2 bases and J by 6 bases, and 10 bases separated the two germline ends. Per the germline V gene, CDR1 is LGHDT and CDR2 is YNNKEL (reference sequence). The CDR3 contains 14 residues. The CDR3 nucleotides read TGTGCCAGCAGCCAATTGGGGGCTGATGAAAAACTGTTTTTT. Translating gives CASSQLGADEKLFF.

The chain couples TRBV2 to TRBJ1-3, with D uncertain. CDR3 length equals 15 residues. Trimming left V 4 bases short and J 2 bases short, with 12 bases between. Germline V gene lookup returns CDR1 SNHLY and CDR2 FYNNEI. This CDR3 is CASSVSGVAGNTIYF. CDR3 nucleotide sequence: TGTGCCAGCAGTGTGTCGGGAGTTGCTGGAAACACCATATATTTT.